A single sample gave rise to the 10 T cell receptor beta chains below, sequenced in a study of identical twins. A single record per CDR3 protein comes from TCRdb applying MiXCR to the 5' RACE reads. The sample lists roughly 230,000 distinct CDR3 sequences; about 8% were seen once. This same sample was also taken into another study, of yellow fever vaccine responses in identical twins.

The sample taken for sequencing was CD8+ T cells sorted from blood. These receptors all come from a woman under 30 in good health.

This clonotype came up many times. The V call is TRBV24-1, the J call TRBJ2-7; D uncertain. The CDR3 length is 18 residues. Looked up from germline, CDR1 is KGHDR and CDR2 is SFDVKD. Between the trimmed V and J ends, which lost 6 bases and 2 bases, there was a span of 25 bases. The CDR3, as DNA: TGTGCCACCAGTCATCGCTACCGGGCCCCGCCACCTACCTACGAGCAGTACTTC. Protein sequence: CATSHRYRAPPPTYEQYF.

The chain joins TRBV11-2 to TRBJ1-1, with D hard to call. The CDR3 totals 14 residues. The germline CDR1 and CDR2 sequences are SGHAT and FQNNGV. The V end lost 3 bases, the J end lost 1 base, and 9 bases lay between the germline ends. The CDR3 loop reads CASSFRGKNTEAFF. Written as DNA, the CDR3 is TGTGCCAGCAGCTTTAGAGGGAAGAACACTGAAGCTTTCTTT.

This clonotype was detected a few times. The chain employs TRBV27 and TRBJ2-1, with D unclear. The CDR3 spans 15 residues. Trimming shortened V by 4 bases and J by 1 base, and 11 bases separated the two germline ends. Germline V lookup: CDR1 MNHEY, CDR2 SMNVEV (reference sequence). This chain's CDR3 is CASSWIGFSYNEQFF. CDR3 DNA sequence: TGTGCCAGCAGTTGGATAGGGTTTTCCTACAATGAGCAGTTCTTC.

This clonotype was counted at least ten times. The chain employs TRBV10-3 and TRBJ2-1, with 11 bases that match TRBD2. V shed 0 bases, J shed 6 bases, and the junction held 4 bases outside the gene matches. The length of the CDR3 is 16 residues. Germline V gene sequence: CDR1 ENHRY, CDR2 SYGVKD. CDR3 loop: CAISESLTSGVNEQFF. In DNA, the CDR3 is TGTGCCATCAGTGAGTCGTTGACTAGCGGGGTCAATGAGCAGTTCTTC.

CDR3 protein: CASSYGGMNEQFF. Here the CDR3 DNA reads TGTGCCAGCAGTTACGGGGGCATGAATGAGCAGTTCTTC. The chain uses TRBV6-5 and TRBJ2-1; D may be TRBD1 (6 bases). Germline V gene sequence: CDR1 MNHEY, CDR2 SVGAGI. V was pared by 2 bases and J by 7 bases, with 9 bases between. This CDR3 region has 13 residues.

The V gene is TRBV10-2, the J gene TRBJ2-7, with TRBD2 identical over 8 bases. There are 14 residues in the CDR3. V was pared by 8 bases and J by 0 bases, with 6 bases of the junction left unmatched. Germline assignment: CDR1 WSHSY and CDR2 SAAADI. The CDR3 DNA is TGCGCCAGCGCCACTAGCGGCAGCTCCTACGAGCAGTACTTC. Its translation is CASATSGSSYEQYF.

The rearrangement uses TRBV11-2 and TRBJ2-7; 9 nucleotides line up with TRBD1. The J segment lost 0 bases and the V segment lost 3 bases, leaving 3 bases of the junction unmatched. Per germline, CDR1 SGHAT and CDR2 FQNNGV. This CDR3 contains 15 residues. The CDR3 DNA follows: TGTGCCAGCAGCTTTGGGACAGGGAACTCCTACGAGCAGTACTTC. Translated: CASSFGTGNSYEQYF.

This clonotype appeared a few times. The rearrangement links TRBV6-5 to TRBJ2-3; TRBD2 agrees at 7 bases. This CDR3 is built from 14 residues. CDR1 MNHEY and CDR2 SVGAGI come from the germline V gene. V lost 2 bases to trimming and J lost 6 bases; unmatched junction nucleotides: 5. In DNA form, the CDR3 reads TGTGCCAGCAGTTACCCCGGGGGGATGGATACGCAGTATTTT. Its translation is CASSYPGGMDTQYF.

This clonotype has ten or more counts. The genes are TRBV12-3 or TRBV12-4 and TRBJ1-1; D might be TRBD1 (5 bases). CDR3 size: 17 residues. The germline V and J ends were trimmed by 7 bases and 0 bases, with 21 bases remaining between them. The CDR3, as DNA: TGTGCCAGCACCGAAAGGGGACGGGGAGTCTTGAACACTGAAGCTTTCTTT. It yields the protein CASTERGRGVLNTEAFF.

This clonotype was found many times. The rearrangement links TRBV9 to TRBJ2-7; D ambiguous. The germline CDR1 and CDR2 sequences are SGDLS and YYNGEE. V lost 0 bases to trimming and J lost 6 bases, with 16 bases between them. The length of the CDR3 is 15 residues. This CDR3 reads CASSVGVGPLVEQYF. The CDR3 region has the DNA TGTGCCAGCAGCGTAGGTGTCGGGCCCCTCGTCGAGCAGTACTTC.